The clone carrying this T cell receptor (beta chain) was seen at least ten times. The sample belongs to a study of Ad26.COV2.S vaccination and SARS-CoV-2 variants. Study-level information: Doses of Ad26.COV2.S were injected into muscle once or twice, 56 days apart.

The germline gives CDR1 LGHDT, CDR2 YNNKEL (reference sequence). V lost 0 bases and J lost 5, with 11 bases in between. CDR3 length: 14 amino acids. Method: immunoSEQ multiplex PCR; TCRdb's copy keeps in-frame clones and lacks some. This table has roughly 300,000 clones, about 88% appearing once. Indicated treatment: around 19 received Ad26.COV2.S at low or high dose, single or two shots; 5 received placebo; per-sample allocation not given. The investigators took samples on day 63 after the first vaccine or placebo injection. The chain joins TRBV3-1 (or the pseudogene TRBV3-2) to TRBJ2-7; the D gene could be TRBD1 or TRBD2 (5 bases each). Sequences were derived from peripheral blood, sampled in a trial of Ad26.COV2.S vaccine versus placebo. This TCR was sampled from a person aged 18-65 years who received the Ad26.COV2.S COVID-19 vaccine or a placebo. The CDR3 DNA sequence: TGTGCCAGCAGCCAAGAGGGACCGATCCACGAGCAGTACTTC. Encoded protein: CASSQEGPIHEQYF.